The T cell receptor beta chain under discussion was sequenced for a study of memory CD4+ T cells and cytomegalovirus serostatus. Overall study findings and caveats: CMV serostatus prediction reached median AUC around 0.94, or 0.89 with US-trained model. About two fifths of the roughly 150 known CMV-associated TCRbeta sequences appeared in CD4+ memory.

About this clone: Antigen unknown.

The sort gate was single viable CD3+CD4+CD8-CD45RO+ cells for memory CD4+ T cells. Only in-frame clones appear in the TCRdb table, and some are missing; sequencing was by immunoSEQ multiplex PCR. The table has under 55,000 clones, 80% to 85% seen once. In germline, CDR1 is SGHRS, CDR2 YFSETQ. The CDR3 has 15 amino acids. Trimming took off 6 bases at V and 0 bases at J, with 12 bases between the two ends. Input material: memory CD4+ T cells from blood. This TCR was recovered from an adult in good health and CMV-seropositive. V usage is TRBV5-1 and J usage is TRBJ1-4, with D uncertain. For the CDR3, the DNA is TGCGCCAGCACCGGCGGGGTTGCAACTAATGAAAAACTGTTTTTT. Its translation: CASTGGVATNEKLFF.